This T cell receptor beta chain comes out of a study of cytomegalovirus exposure and HLA in healthy donors. General study points: Reports state that TCR beta sequences accurately predicted most subjects' HLA-A and HLA-B alleles. Donors belonging to an Asian-associated ancestry cluster reportedly showed fewer N-insertions in productive TCRs than the roughly 670-donor mean, according to what a later analysis found.

It was with 60 Vbeta and 13 Jbeta primers that the PCR ran. Under the authors' procedure: There were tens of millions of unique TCR beta chains by a later count, and around 10 million of them were shared. The table came from immunoSEQ multiplex PCR; TCRdb's copy has only in-frame clones and leaves some out. That table is the source of V, J and clone size, and D and trimming were worked out from the DNA. The sample consists of over 150,000 clones, around 68% of them appearing once. Details on this clone: Its antigen is not identified.

The CDR3 contains 14 residues. The germline V gene encodes CDR1 SGHDT and CDR2 YYEEEE. The receptor comes from a man aged 25-45 years in good health and CMV-seronegative. This chain joins TRBV5-6 and TRBJ2-5; the D gene could be TRBD1 or TRBD2 (5 bases each). The better agreement between TRBJ2-7 and the DNA end casts doubt on the J call. The sequencing input was PBMCs. CDR3 in DNA: TGTGCCAGCAGCTTTGGGACGGAGGACTACGAGCAGTACTTC. This gives the protein CASSFGTEDYEQYF.